Below, 21 T cell receptor beta chains from the same sample are listed, as sequenced in a study of blood T cell repertoires in COVID-19. Here immunoSEQ multiplex PCR was the method, and the copy in TCRdb shows in-frame clones only, minus some. Here the sample spans about 270,000 clones, around 90% being singletons. Sequences were obtained from peripheral blood. Receptor source: a man aged 55 to 70 who had recovered from COVID-19.

This clone came up once. The chain uses TRBV7-8 and TRBJ1-3; D remains ambiguous. Germline values: CDR1 SGHVS, CDR2 FQNEAQ. This CDR3 is 15 amino acids long. V shed 0 bases and J shed 2 bases, with 8 bases lying between them. CDR3 nucleotides: TGTGCCAGCAGCTTAGCGCAAGCGGCTGGAAACACCATATATTTT. Translating gives CASSLAQAAGNTIYF.

A single count supports this clone. The gene calls are TRBV5-8 and TRBJ2-1, with D hard to call. V dropped 0 bases and J dropped 4 bases, with 5 bases sitting between them. The V gene's germline CDR1 is SGHTS and CDR2 YDEGEE. This CDR3 contains 13 residues. This CDR3 reads CASSLVQYNEQFF. For the CDR3, the DNA is TGTGCCAGCAGCTTGGTACAGTACAATGAGCAGTTCTTC.

The CDR3 bases are TGCGCCAGCAGAAGCCTAGCGGGGGCCGAAGATACGCAGTATTTT. Its translation: CASRSLAGAEDTQYF. The V gene is TRBV5-1, the J gene TRBJ2-3; 10 bases map to TRBD2. Losses at the gene ends were 5 bases for V and 5 bases for J; bases not matched to a gene: 8. The germline CDR1 and CDR2 sequences are SGHRS and YFSETQ. The CDR3 is 15 residues long.

The chain has TRBV2 and TRBJ1-5; no clear D gene. Trimming left V 6 bases short and J 0 bases short, with 12 bases between. The length of the CDR3 is 15 residues. Germline-derived CDR1 and CDR2 are SNHLY and FYNNEI. CDR3: CASRTAEVSNQPQHF. Written as DNA, the CDR3 is TGTGCCAGCAGGACTGCGGAGGTTAGCAATCAGCCCCAGCATTTT. Looking up the rest from reference TRBV2 and TRBJ1-5 gives the full variable domain: EPEVTQTPSHQVTQMGQEVILRCVPISNHLYFYWYRQILGQKVEFLVSFYNNEISEKSEIFDDQFSVERPDGSNFTLKIRSTKLEDSAMYFCASRTAEVSNQPQHFGDGTRLSIL.

The chain combines TRBV30 with TRBJ1-2; 8 positions match TRBD1. CDR1 and CDR2 (germline): GTSNPN, SVGIG (reference sequence). V lost 0 bases and J lost 8; bases outside the gene matches: 11. The CDR3 contains 15 residues. In DNA, the CDR3 is TGTGCCTGGAGTGTGCTGGACAGGGCCTTGAGAGGCTACACCTTC. The encoded protein is CAWSVLDRALRGYTF.

The chain uses TRBV19 and TRBJ1-2; D may be TRBD1 (6 bases). The V and J ends lost 4 bases and 7 bases respectively, with 19 bases between them. Germline loops: CDR1 LNHDA, CDR2 SQIVND (reference sequence). The CDR3 runs 15 residues. As DNA, the CDR3 is TGTGCCAGTAGTACCCTGGACAGAGCTCTTCCTGGCTACACCTTC. Translation gives CASSTLDRALPGYTF.

The genes are TRBV19 and TRBJ1-3, with TRBD1 matching 11 bases. The CDR3 is made up of 20 amino acids. Losses at the gene ends were 3 bases for V and 0 bases for J; bases not matched to a gene: 13. Germline CDR1 reads LNHDA; CDR2 reads SQIVND (reference sequence). The CDR3 protein is CASSITGQGVPQDSGNTIYF. The CDR3 DNA follows: TGTGCCAGTAGTATTACGGGACAGGGGGTGCCTCAGGACTCTGGAAACACCATATATTTT.

DNA for the CDR3: TGCGCCAGCAGCTTGCGGGGGGTGAGAGATACGCAGTATTTT. Translated, it gives CASSLRGVRDTQYF. The V and J genes are TRBV5-1 and TRBJ2-3; TRBD2 agrees at 7 bases. Germline V gene lookup returns CDR1 SGHRS and CDR2 YFSETQ. The CDR3 has 14 residues. Trimming took 1 base from V and 5 from J; bases not matched to a gene: 4.

The CDR3 nucleotides read TGCGCCAGCCGCGGCCAGGGGGGCAAAAACATTCAGTACTTC. It translates to CASRGQGGKNIQYF. The chain is built from TRBV4-1 and TRBJ2-4, with D maybe TRBD1 (7 bases). V dropped 8 bases and J dropped 3 bases, with 14 bases sitting between them. Germline V gives CDR1 MGHRA, CDR2 YSYEKL. The CDR3 totals 14 residues.

This clone came up a few times. The V call is TRBV10-3, the J call TRBJ1-1; D is ambiguous. The CDR3 is made up of 14 amino acids. CDR1 and CDR2 (germline): ENHRY, SYGVKD. Trimming pared 8 bases from V and 0 bases from J, leaving 13 bases between. CDR3 amino acids: CAISGKSMNTEAFF. CDR3 DNA: TGTGCCATCTCCGGGAAAAGTATGAACACTGAAGCTTTCTTT.

The chain recombines TRBV4-1 with TRBJ1-4; 9 bases fit TRBD1. After removal of 2 bases from V and 8 bases from J, the junction contained 9 bases not matched to a gene. CDR1 and CDR2 (germline): MGHRA, YSYEKL. The CDR3 sequence is 16 residues long. The CDR3 DNA sequence: TGCGCCAGCAGCCAATTCCCACAGGGGGCGCGAGAAAAACTGTTTTTT. Residues: CASSQFPQGAREKLFF.

The chain is built from TRBV9 and TRBJ2-7, with 13 bases that match TRBD2. The germline V gene has CDR1 SGDLS and CDR2 YYNGEE. The CDR3 has 15 residues. Germline trimming cut 2 bases from V and 4 bases from J; bases unmatched to any gene: 3. The CDR3 DNA is TGTGCCAGCAGCGTTGGGACTAGCGGGGCTTACGAGCAGTACTTC. It yields the protein CASSVGTSGAYEQYF.

The genes are TRBV6-6 and TRBJ2-2; a possible D gene is TRBD1 (6 bases). Trimming shortened V by 10 bases and J by 4 bases, and 13 bases separated the two germline ends. Per the germline V gene, CDR1 is MNHNY and CDR2 is SVGAGI (reference sequence). This CDR3 contains 13 residues. The CDR3 region has the DNA TGTGCCATTACCGGACAGACCACCGGGGAGCTGTTTTTT. It is translated as CAITGQTTGELFF.

The chain recombines TRBV5-4 with TRBJ2-7; 16 bases agree with TRBD2. Germline V gene data show CDR1 as SGHNT and CDR2 as YYREEE (reference sequence). The CDR3 has 18 amino acids. Trimming removed 0 bases from V and 4 bases from J; junction bases left unmatched: 7. CDR3: CASSLVGTSGGVRYEQYF. The CDR3 nucleotides are TGTGCCAGCAGCTTGGTAGGGACTAGCGGGGGGGTTCGGTACGAGCAGTACTTC.

This chain connects TRBV2 to TRBJ1-5; 9 bases line up with TRBD1. The CDR3 length is 14 residues. Germline CDR1 reads SNHLY; CDR2 reads FYNNEI. Losses at the gene ends were 6 bases for V and 7 bases for J; bases not matched to a gene: 7. The CDR3 nucleotides are TGTGCCAGCAGCGGGACAGGGCGTTACCAGCCCCAGCATTTT. Its translation: CASSGTGRYQPQHF.

The chain combines TRBV5-4 with TRBJ2-7; no clear D gene. CDR1 is SGHNT, CDR2 YYREEE, per germline (reference sequence). CDR3 length equals 13 residues. The V and J ends lost 6 bases and 0 bases respectively, with 10 bases between them. For the CDR3, the DNA is TGTGCCAGCATCCTTCTGAGCTCCTACGAGCAGTACTTC. Its translation is CASILLSSYEQYF.

V is TRBV14 and J is TRBJ1-3; unclear D gene. Germline V gene sequence: CDR1 SGHDN, CDR2 FVKESK. V shed 6 bases and J shed 9 bases, with 21 bases lying between them. This CDR3 comprises 15 residues. The CDR3 nucleotides are TGTGCCAGCAGTTTTCATCTAACGTCGGGGAGCACCATATATTTT. This codes for CASSFHLTSGSTIYF. Full variable domain (missing parts from reference TRBV14 and TRBJ1-3): EAGVTQFPSHSVIEKGQTVTLRCDPISGHDNLYWYRRVMGKEIKFLLHFVKESKQDESGMPNNRFLAERTGGTYSTLKVQPAELEDSGVYFCASSFHLTSGSTIYFGEGSWLTVV.

The gene calls are TRBV30 and TRBJ1-1; D is perhaps TRBD1 (6 bases). The V end lost 5 bases, the J end lost 3 bases, and 10 bases lay between the germline ends. Germline V gene lookup returns CDR1 GTSNPN and CDR2 SVGIG (reference sequence). The CDR3 covers 12 residues. The CDR3 protein is CAWAAGDTEAFF. The CDR3 DNA sequence: TGTGCCTGGGCGGCAGGGGACACTGAAGCTTTCTTT. Full variable domain (missing parts from reference TRBV30 and TRBJ1-1): SQTIHQWPATLVQPVGSPLSLECTVEGTSNPNLYWYRQAAGRGLQLLFYSVGIGQISSEVPQNLSASRPQDRQFILSSKKLLLSDSGFYLCAWAAGDTEAFFGQGTRLTVV.

The rearrangement joins TRBV4-2 to TRBJ2-3; 8 nucleotides match TRBD1. The CDR3 spans 21 residues. V trimming: 4 bases; J trimming: 2 bases; junction bases outside the gene matches: 23. Germline V gene sequence: CDR1 LGHNA, CDR2 YNFKEQ. In DNA form, the CDR3 reads TGTGCCAGCAGCCTATACATTTCCGGGACAGGAAATAAGGGTCTCACAGATACGCAGTATTTT. Translation: CASSLYISGTGNKGLTDTQYF.

V gene TRBV5-8 combines with J gene TRBJ2-2; 8 bases align to TRBD1. The junction had 6 bases not matched to a gene; V was cut back by 5 bases and J by 3 bases. CDR1 and CDR2 from the germline V gene are SGHTS and YDEGEE. The CDR3 is made up of 15 amino acids. CDR3 amino acids: CASSSGQGYTGELFF. CDR3 sequence (DNA): TGTGCCAGCAGTTCCGGACAGGGATACACCGGGGAGCTGTTTTTT.

The chain combines TRBV6-2 or TRBV6-3 with TRBJ1-5; 8 bases agree with TRBD1. Trimming took 6 bases from V and 0 from J; bases not matched to a gene: 7. The CDR3 extends over 16 amino acids. Germline values: CDR1 MNHEY, CDR2 SVGEGT. CDR3 amino acids: CASSPDRGSSNQPQHF. In DNA, the CDR3 is TGTGCCAGCAGCCCCGACAGGGGAAGTAGCAATCAGCCCCAGCATTTT.